Below are 8 T cell receptor beta chains sequenced from a single sample in a study of beta chain features in type 1 diabetes (dated by TCRdb to the late 2010s). Libraries were built with the immunoSEQ multiplex PCR assay. The entire amount of isolated RNA was reverse transcribed using the High Capacity cDNA Reverse Transcription Kit, so the sequenced TCRB transcripts were expressed ones. TCRdb re-hosts the immuneACCESS table, in-frame sequences only. Its copies lack some clones; in the studies checked, an unresolved V gene accounts for under half of them, and the cause for the rest is not known. In all, the sample holds 300,000 to 350,000 clones, and 8% of those were seen once. Together, the top ten hold around 0.45% of the sample. Sequenced: central memory CD4+ T cells from blood. The receptor set was obtained from a woman between 18 and 29 years old in good health.

Note on this clone: This may arise from a read error, as a much more abundant clone is one base away. The same CDR3 is also encoded by other DNA sequences in this sample. The chain is built from TRBV11-2 and TRBJ2-1; D gene ambiguous. The CDR3 has 12 amino acids. The V gene's germline CDR1 is SGHAT and CDR2 FQNNGV. Trimming cost V 1 base and J 9 bases, with 7 bases left between them. This chain's CDR3 is CASSLGRSEQFF. In DNA form, the CDR3 reads TGTGCCAGCAGCTTAGGGCGGAGTGAGCAGTTCTTC.

The sample holds a few counts of this clone. The same CDR3 can be traced to other DNA sequences in this sample. The V call is TRBV19, the J call TRBJ1-5; D unresolved. There are 12 residues in the CDR3. The germline gives CDR1 LNHDA, CDR2 SQIVND (reference sequence). V shed 6 bases and J shed 7 bases, with 10 bases lying between them. DNA of the CDR3: TGTGCCAGTAGCCCCACCCGGCAGCCCCAGCATTTT. It yields the protein CASSPTRQPQHF.

The V gene is TRBV18, the J gene TRBJ2-4; D remains unclear. The germline V and J ends were trimmed by 4 bases and 8 bases, with 12 bases remaining between them. The CDR3 is 13 residues long. From germline, CDR1 is KGHSH and CDR2 LQKENI. In DNA, the CDR3 is TGTGCCAGCTCACAGGGTTCCCGGGACATTCAGTACTTC. Its protein is CASSQGSRDIQYF.

The rearrangement uses TRBV7-2 and TRBJ2-5; D call uncertain. CDR1 is SGHTA and CDR2 is FQGNSA in the germline V gene. V lost 1 base, J lost 7 bases, and 10 bases lay in between. The CDR3 covers 13 residues. DNA for the CDR3: TGTGCCAGCAGCTTAGAAAGGCTGGGGACCCAGTACTTC. The encoded protein is CASSLERLGTQYF.

This clone was seen more than once but under ten times. The identical CDR3 is also encoded by other nucleotide sequences in the sample. The V and J genes are TRBV18 and TRBJ2-3, with unresolved D. The germline V and J ends were trimmed by 2 bases and 6 bases, with 9 bases remaining between them. The germline CDR1 and CDR2 sequences are KGHSH and LQKENI. The CDR3 spans 13 residues. The CDR3 sequence is CASSPSRSDTQYF. CDR3 DNA: TGTGCCAGCTCACCATCAAGATCGGATACGCAGTATTTT.

This clone was detected only a few times. The sample contains more than one DNA sequence encoding this CDR3. The chain links TRBV9 to TRBJ2-7; no clear D. Germline CDR1 and CDR2: SGDLS and YYNGEE. This CDR3 comprises 14 residues. V was pared by 0 bases and J by 0 bases, with 7 bases between. CDR3 DNA sequence: TGTGCCAGCAGCGTAGAACGAGCCTCCTACGAGCAGTACTTC. Translation gives CASSVERASYEQYF.

The chain couples TRBV5-6 to TRBJ1-4; 9 bases are shared with TRBD1. This CDR3 spans 14 amino acids. Per the germline V gene, CDR1 is SGHDT and CDR2 is YYEEEE. With V trimmed by 4 bases and J by 7 bases, 5 bases remained unmatched. The CDR3 region has the DNA TGTGCCAGCAGCCGGGACAGGGCTGGTGAAAAACTGTTTTTT. It specifies CASSRDRAGEKLFF.

The chain joins TRBV7-9 to TRBJ2-2, with no clear D. Germline loops: CDR1 SEHNR, CDR2 FQNEAQ (reference sequence). V lost 2 bases and J lost 8, with 9 bases in between. The CDR3 sequence is 13 residues long. The CDR3 sequence: CASSLLTSGELFF. CDR3 bases: TGTGCCAGCAGCTTATTGACATCGGGGGAGCTGTTTTTT.